A selection of T cell receptor beta chains follows, all from one sample in a study of blood T cell repertoires in COVID-19. Repertoires were generated with immunoSEQ multiplex PCR, while TCRdb's copy carries only in-frame clones and drops some. This sample has more than 300,000 clones, with about nine tenths found just once. Input material: peripheral blood. These TCRs come from a woman aged 70-85 years with COVID-19, enrolled during active disease. The CDR3 runs from the conserved cysteine through the conserved F or W. A D gene is named only where the DNA matches it firmly. Expanded clones get a size class; other rows say once, few or many, or leave the size out.

CDR3	DNA	size	D	V	J	length
CASSRDSVGEAFF	TGTGCCAGCAGTAGGGACAGCGTCGGTGAAGCTTTCTTT	.	TRBD1	TRBV28	TRBJ1-1	13
CASSPVNSGAETQYF	TGTGCCAGCAGCCCAGTCAATAGCGGGGCCGAGACCCAGTACTTC	.	TRBD2	TRBV5-4	TRBJ2-5	15
CASSYSLARNEQFF	TGTGCCAGCAGTTACTCACTAGCTCGGAATGAGCAGTTCTTC	.	.	TRBV6-6	TRBJ2-1	14
CASSLEGGSEAFF	TGTGCCAGCAGCTTAGAGGGAGGGTCTGAAGCTTTCTTT	many	.	TRBV7-9	TRBJ1-1	13
CAVAPQETQYF	TGTGCCGTGGCACCCCAAGAGACCCAGTACTTC	.	.	TRBV7-8	TRBJ2-5	11
CAISGQGEFSGANVLTF	TGTGCCATCAGTGGACAGGGGGAATTCTCTGGGGCCAACGTCCTGACTTTC	once	TRBD1	TRBV10-3	TRBJ2-6	17
CASSHSQGPHGYTF	TGCGCCAGCAGTCATTCACAGGGACCCCATGGCTACACCTTC	.	.	TRBV23-1	TRBJ1-2	14
CASRQGFSKAFF	TGTGCCAGCCGACAGGGATTTTCTAAAGCTTTCTTT	few	TRBD1	TRBV19	TRBJ1-1	12
CASSHTGSSLSNQPQHF	TGTGCCAGCAGCCACACCGGGTCGTCCCTTAGCAATCAGCCCCAGCATTTT	.	.	TRBV27	TRBJ1-5	17
CAAAGTGFTGELFF	TGTGCCGCCGCCGGGACAGGGTTCACCGGGGAGCTGTTTTTT	.	TRBD1	TRBV6-5	TRBJ2-2	14
CAWGGVGGVTDTQYF	TGTGCCTGGGGGGGTGTCGGTGGAGTCACAGATACGCAGTATTTT	.	.	TRBV30	TRBJ2-3	15
CAISDSRGENTEAFF	TGTGCCATCAGTGACTCCAGGGGGGAGAACACTGAAGCTTTCTTT	.	TRBD1	TRBV10-3	TRBJ1-1	15
CASRRGSGLNEQFF	TGTGCCAGCAGGCGAGGGTCCGGGCTCAATGAGCAGTTCTTC	.	.	TRBV2	TRBJ2-1	14
CASSSLAGVTIDTQYF	TGTGCCAGCAGCTCGTTAGCGGGGGTCACAATAGATACGCAGTATTTT	.	TRBD2	TRBV5-6	TRBJ2-3	16
CASSPTGISYEQYF	TGTGCCAGCTCACCAACAGGGATCTCCTACGAGCAGTACTTC	.	.	TRBV18	TRBJ2-7	14
CASSLGQGYGKKLFF	TGTGCCAGCAGCTTAGGCCAAGGGTACGGGAAAAAACTGTTTTTT	few	.	TRBV13	TRBJ1-4	15
CASSFSQGNTEAFF	TGCGCCAGCAGCTTTAGTCAGGGGAACACTGAAGCTTTCTTT	.	.	TRBV5-1	TRBJ1-1	14
CATSVRQGVPSTDTQYF	TGTGCCACCAGCGTCAGACAGGGGGTGCCTAGCACAGATACGCAGTATTTT	few	TRBD1	TRBV15	TRBJ2-3	17
CSASRGSEQFF	TGCAGTGCTAGTAGGGGGAGTGAGCAGTTCTTC	.	.	TRBV20-1	TRBJ2-1	11
CASSEFQGTNEKLFF	TGTGCCAGCAGTGAATTTCAGGGGACGAATGAAAAACTGTTTTTT	once	.	TRBV6-1	TRBJ1-4	15
CASSLPQGPSGYTF	TGTGCCAGCAGTTTGCCCCAGGGGCCAAGTGGCTACACCTTC	.	.	TRBV28	TRBJ1-2	14
CASGTSRGNTEAFF	TGTGCTAGTGGCACCTCCAGGGGGAACACTGAAGCTTTCTTT	.	.	TRBV12-5	TRBJ1-1	14
CASSSKGLAGANVLTF	TGTGCCAGCAGTTCTAAGGGGCTGGCTGGGGCCAACGTCCTGACTTTC	.	.	TRBV6-5	TRBJ2-6	16
CASSSPIGQAGDTIYF	TGTGCCAGCAGCTCCCCCATCGGACAGGCCGGGGACACCATATATTTT	.	TRBD1	TRBV9	TRBJ1-3	16
CASSPTGTGGDEQYF	TGTGCCAGCAGCCCAACCGGGACAGGGGGCGACGAGCAGTACTTC	.	TRBD1	TRBV9	TRBJ2-7	15
CASSYPGTGGRTEAFF	TGTGCCAGCAGTTACCCCGGGACAGGGGGAAGGACTGAAGCTTTCTTT	.	TRBD1	TRBV6-5	TRBJ1-1	16
CSVEVRLAGERYGYTF	TGCAGCGTTGAAGTTAGGTTGGCAGGGGAGCGCTATGGCTACACCTTC	.	.	TRBV29-1	TRBJ1-2	16
CASSRGASVEQYF	TGTGCCAGCAGCCGGGGGGCTAGCGTCGAGCAGTACTTC	.	.	TRBV11-3	TRBJ2-7	13
CASSPGQYNSPLHF	TGTGCCAGCAGCCCGGGACAGTATAATTCACCCCTCCACTTT	once	TRBD1	TRBV13	TRBJ1-6	14